This T cell receptor (beta chain) is from a study of identifying expanded T cells in peripheral blood. Regarding the study as a whole: Approximately 1.2 clones differed between technical replicates, versus about 16 and 19 over time. Two-week clone count variance significantly increased as total template count grew.

Profiling relied on immunoSEQ multiplex PCR, and the TCRdb table lists in-frame clones only, not all of them. The sample contains about 130,000 clones, roughly 90% of which appear only once. Comment on this clone: Its antigen is unknown.

V lost 6 bases and J lost 3, with 16 bases in between. Germline V lookup: CDR1 LNHDA, CDR2 SQIVND (reference sequence). The CDR3 extends over 15 amino acids. During the collection period, no donor immune events like infections were recorded. The chain employs TRBV19 and TRBJ2-3; TRBD2 is a possible D gene (7 bases). Sequencing was carried out using blood. This receptor was identified in a person aged 18-70 years in good health. The CDR3 DNA follows: TGTGCCAGTAGCGGGGGCGGGAGTCTAACAGATACGCAGTATTTT. This encodes CASSGGGSLTDTQYF.